A single sample is the source of the 14 T cell receptor beta chains below, sequenced in a study of tumor and adjacent non-tumor tissue in lung cancer. This sample's RNA came from whole unsorted tissue. TCRbeta libraries were built with three rounds of nested PCR, modified from ARM-PCR. TCRdb itself ran the multiplex PCR reads through MiXCR, one entry per CDR3 protein. Of under 100,000 distinct CDR3 sequences listed, about 61% are singletons. Sequencing was done on a sample of lung tumor tissue. The receptor source for this set is a man in his 70s with non-small cell lung cancer.

Worth noting for this clonotype: A much larger clone lies one base from this, so it may be a read error. The chain links TRBV5-1 to TRBJ2-3, with 7 bases aligning to TRBD2. V shed 0 bases and J 1 base; nucleotides not matched to a gene: 5. This CDR3 is 16 amino acids long. The germline gives CDR1 SGHRS, CDR2 YFSETQ. The CDR3 spells CASSLDLAACTDTQYF. The CDR3 DNA is TGCGCCAGCAGCTTGGATCTAGCGGCTTGCACAGATACGCAGTATTTT.

Worth noting for this clonotype: This may be a read error, as it is one base from a much larger clone. The CDR3 spells CASSLDEAGPVTEALF. The CDR3 nucleotides are TGTGCCAGCAGTTTAGACGAGGCAGGGCCGGTCACTGAAGCTTTATTT. V usage is TRBV12-3 or TRBV12-4 and J usage is TRBJ1-1; D might be TRBD1 (5 bases). This CDR3 is built from 16 residues.

Comments on this clonotype: This may stem from a read error, because a much larger clone lies one nucleotide away. The rearrangement uses TRBV5-4 and TRBJ2-5; 8 nucleotides agree with TRBD1. CDR1 SGHNT and CDR2 YYREEE come from the germline V gene (reference sequence). The CDR3 is made up of 14 amino acids. The CDR3 is CARSFDRGWETQYF. The CDR3 DNA reads as TGTGCCAGGAGCTTTGACAGGGGCTGGGAGACCCAGTACTTC.

The chain uses TRBV5-1 and TRBJ2-2; either TRBD1 or TRBD2 may fit D (5 bases each). V lost 8 bases and J lost 0, with 11 bases in between. Germline-derived CDR1 and CDR2 are SGHRS and YFSETQ. The CDR3 has 14 residues. CDR3 in amino acids: CASSRDPNTGELFF. The DNA of the CDR3 is TGCGCCAGTAGCCGGGACCCGAACACCGGGGAGCTGTTTTTT.

In regard to this clonotype: The junction shows a germline mismatch at one end, possibly a read error. The rearrangement links TRBV6-6 to TRBJ1-2; possible D gene TRBD1, 5 bases. Germline V CDR1 and CDR2: MNHNY, SVGAGI (reference sequence). This CDR3 is built from 15 residues. The CDR3 region has the DNA TGTACCAGCAGCCGACCTCGGGTCGGGGACTATGACTACACCTTC. Its protein is CTSSRPRVGDYDYTF.

A word on this clonotype: Because it lacks the conserved phenylalanine or tryptophan at the end, this CDR3 is likely a read error. This chain joins TRBV6-5 and TRBJ2-7; possibly TRBD1 or TRBD2 for D (5 bases each). Germline CDR1 reads MNHEY; CDR2 reads SVGAGI. The length of the CDR3 is 13 residues. Trimming pared 5 bases from V and 6 bases from J, leaving 14 bases between. In nucleotides, the CDR3 is TGTGCCAGCAGTATATACCGGGACGTCGAGCAGTACTTA. It yields the protein CASSIYRDVEQYL.

As to this clonotype: This sequence may be a read error, since a much larger clone differs from it by one base. V gene TRBV28 combines with J gene TRBJ2-1, with D possibly being TRBD2 (7 bases). The germline V gene has CDR1 MDHEN and CDR2 SYDVKM. This CDR3 is 14 amino acids long. The DNA of the CDR3 is TGTCCCAGCAGTCGGGGGGCCGTTTACAATGAGCAGTTCTTC. This codes for CPSSRGAVYNEQFF.

This clonotype appeared a single time. This may be a read error: a much more frequent sequence differs by one nucleotide. The chain links TRBV12-3 or TRBV12-4 to TRBJ2-5; D gene uncertain. Trimming took off 5 bases at V and 2 bases at J, with 6 bases between the two ends. The CDR3 covers 12 residues. The CDR3 reads CASSKRQETQYF. The CDR3, as DNA: TGTGCCAGCAGTAAGAGGCAAGAGACCCAGTACTTC.

To note about this clonotype: A much larger clone lies one base from this, so it may be a read error. The genes are TRBV6-6 and TRBJ2-7, with 7 bases lining up with TRBD1. The CDR3 is 14 amino acids. Germline values: CDR1 MNHNY, CDR2 SVGAGI (reference sequence). The chain's CDR3 is CASSSIGQAYERYF. The CDR3 nucleotides are TGTGCCAGCAGTTCAATCGGACAGGCCTACGAGCGGTACTTC.

This clonotype has a count of ten or more. The genes are TRBV4-2 and TRBJ2-3; 7 positions agree with TRBD2. Germline V gives CDR1 LGHNA, CDR2 YNFKEQ. This CDR3 contains 16 residues. V was pared by 1 base and J by 1 base, with 5 bases of the junction left unmatched. The CDR3, as DNA: TGTGCCAGCAGCCAAGTAGGGGCGGGGGGCACAGATACGCAGTATTTT. This encodes CASSQVGAGGTDTQYF.

This clonotype has a single count. Because it lacks the conserved phenylalanine or tryptophan at the end, this CDR3 is likely a read error. The V gene is TRBV5-1, the J gene TRBJ2-7; possible D gene TRBD2, 7 bases. The V gene lost 0 bases and the J gene lost 3 bases, with 16 bases spanning the gap. The CDR3 loop spans 16 amino acids. From germline, CDR1 is SGHRS and CDR2 YFSETQ. This chain's CDR3 is CASSLEGGGAIYEQYL. The CDR3 DNA is TGCGCCAGCAGCTTGGAGGGGGGGGGCGCAATCTACGAGCAGTACTTG.

Worth noting for this clonotype: At one end the junction does not follow the germline gene, possibly because of a read error. The chain links TRBV11-1 to TRBJ2-2; TRBD1 aligns across 7 bases. The CDR3 has 15 amino acids. From germline, CDR1 is SGHAT and CDR2 FQDESV (reference sequence). This chain's CDR3 is CASSQGGRNIGELFF. The CDR3 coding sequence is TGTGCCAGCAGTCAAGGGGGCAGGAACATCGGGGAGCTGTTTTTT.

Of note for this clonotype: This may come from a read error, since a much larger clone is one base off. V usage is TRBV5-4 and J usage is TRBJ2-3; 8 bases line up with TRBD2. Germline CDR1 SGHNT, CDR2 YYREEE (reference sequence). Trimming removed 4 bases from V and 2 bases from J; junction bases left unmatched: 9. The CDR3 has 16 amino acids. CDR3: CASSRGLGGFTDTQYF. CDR3 sequence (DNA): TGTGCCAGCAGCAGGGGACTAGGGGGGTTCACAGATACGCAGTATTTT.

There are a few counts of this clonotype. The chain joins TRBV7-3 to TRBJ2-5, with TRBD1 matching 9 bases. The CDR3 has 15 amino acids. Looked up from germline, CDR1 is SGHTA and CDR2 is FQGTGA. Unmatched junction bases numbered 9, after V lost 5 bases and J lost 5 bases. CDR3 amino acids: CASSNGQGNWETQYF. In DNA, the CDR3 is TGTGCCAGCAGCAACGGACAGGGGAACTGGGAGACCCAGTACTTC.